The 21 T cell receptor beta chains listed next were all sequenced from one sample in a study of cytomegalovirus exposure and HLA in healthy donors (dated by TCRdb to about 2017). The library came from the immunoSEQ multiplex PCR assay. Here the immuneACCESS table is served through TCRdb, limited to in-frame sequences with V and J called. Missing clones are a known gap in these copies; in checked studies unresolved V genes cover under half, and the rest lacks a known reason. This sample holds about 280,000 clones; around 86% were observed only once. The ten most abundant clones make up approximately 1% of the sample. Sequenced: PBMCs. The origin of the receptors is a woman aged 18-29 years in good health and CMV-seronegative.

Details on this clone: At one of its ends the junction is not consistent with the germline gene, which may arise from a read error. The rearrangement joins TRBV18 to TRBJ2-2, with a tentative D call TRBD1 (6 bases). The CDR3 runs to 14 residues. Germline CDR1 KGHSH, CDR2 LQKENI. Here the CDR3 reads CASSFQGNTGELFF. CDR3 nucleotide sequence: TGTGCCAGCTCCTTTCAGGGGAACACTGGGGAGCTGTTTTTT.

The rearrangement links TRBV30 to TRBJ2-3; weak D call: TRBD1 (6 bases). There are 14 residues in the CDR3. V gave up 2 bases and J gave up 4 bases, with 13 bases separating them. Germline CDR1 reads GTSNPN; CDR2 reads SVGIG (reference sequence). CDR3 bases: TGTGCCTGGAGTTACAGGGCGTCGGCAGATACGCAGTATTTT. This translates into CAWSYRASADTQYF.

CDR3 loop: CSVDTRDSYEQYF. The CDR3 DNA follows: TGCAGCGTTGATACCAGGGACTCCTACGAGCAGTACTTC. This chain links TRBV29-1 with TRBJ2-7, with D perhaps matching TRBD1 (5 bases). Trimming took 3 bases from V and 0 from J, leaving 9 bases between them. Germline loops: CDR1 SQVTM, CDR2 ANQGSEA. The CDR3 is made up of 13 amino acids.

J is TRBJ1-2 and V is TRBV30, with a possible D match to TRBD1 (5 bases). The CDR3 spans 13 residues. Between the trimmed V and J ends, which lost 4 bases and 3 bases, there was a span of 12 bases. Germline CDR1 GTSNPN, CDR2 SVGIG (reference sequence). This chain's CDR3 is CAWKLWGDYGYTF. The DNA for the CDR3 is TGTGCCTGGAAGTTATGGGGGGACTATGGCTACACCTTC. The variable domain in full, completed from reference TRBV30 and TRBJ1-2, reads SQTIHQWPATLVQPVGSPLSLECTVEGTSNPNLYWYRQAAGRGLQLLFYSVGIGQISSEVPQNLSASRPQDRQFILSSKKLLLSDSGFYLCAWKLWGDYGYTFGSGTRLTVV.

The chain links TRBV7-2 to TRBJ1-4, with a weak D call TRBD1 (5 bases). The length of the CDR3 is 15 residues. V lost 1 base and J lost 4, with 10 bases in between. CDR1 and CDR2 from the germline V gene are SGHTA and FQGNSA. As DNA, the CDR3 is TGTGCCAGCAGCTTAGGTTTCCAGGGTAATGAAAAACTGTTTTTT. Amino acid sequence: CASSLGFQGNEKLFF.

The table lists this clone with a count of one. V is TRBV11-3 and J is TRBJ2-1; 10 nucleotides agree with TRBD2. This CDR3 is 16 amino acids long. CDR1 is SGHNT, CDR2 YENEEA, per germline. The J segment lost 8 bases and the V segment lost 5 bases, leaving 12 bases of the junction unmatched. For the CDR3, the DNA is TGTGCCAGCAGCAAATATGGGACTAGCGAGAGGGATGAGCAGTTCTTC. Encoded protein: CASSKYGTSERDEQFF. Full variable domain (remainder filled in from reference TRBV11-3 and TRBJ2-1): EAGVVQSPRYKIIEKKQPVAFWCNPISGHNTLYWYLQNLGQGPELLIRYENEEAVDDSQLPKDRFSAERLKGVDSTLKIQPAELGDSAVYLCASSKYGTSERDEQFFGPGTRLTVL.

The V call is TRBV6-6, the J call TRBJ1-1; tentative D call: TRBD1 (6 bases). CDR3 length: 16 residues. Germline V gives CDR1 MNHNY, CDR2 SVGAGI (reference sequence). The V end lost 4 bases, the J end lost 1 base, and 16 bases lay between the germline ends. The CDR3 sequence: CASSWPGGLGNTEAFF. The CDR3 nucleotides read TGTGCCAGCAGTTGGCCCGGGGGGCTGGGGAACACTGAAGCTTTCTTT.

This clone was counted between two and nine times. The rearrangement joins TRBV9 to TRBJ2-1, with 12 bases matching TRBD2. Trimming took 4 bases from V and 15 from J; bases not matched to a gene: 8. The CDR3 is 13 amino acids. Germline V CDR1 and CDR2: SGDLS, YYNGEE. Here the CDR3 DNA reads TGTGCCAGCAGCCGGACTAGCGGGACCTTGGGGTTCTTC. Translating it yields CASSRTSGTLGFF. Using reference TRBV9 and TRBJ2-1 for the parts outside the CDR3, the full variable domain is DSGVTQTPKHLITATGQRVTLRCSPRSGDLSVYWYQQSLDQGLQFLIQYYNGEERAKGNILERFSAQQFPDLHSELNLSSLELGDSALYFCASSRTSGTLGFFGPGTRLTVL.

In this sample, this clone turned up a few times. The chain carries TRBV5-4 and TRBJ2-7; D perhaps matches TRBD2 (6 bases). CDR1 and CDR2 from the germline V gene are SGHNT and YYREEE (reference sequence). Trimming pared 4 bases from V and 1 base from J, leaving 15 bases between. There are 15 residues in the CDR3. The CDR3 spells CASSLGNGGSYEQYF. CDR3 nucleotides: TGTGCCAGCAGCCTGGGGAATGGGGGGTCCTACGAGCAGTACTTC.

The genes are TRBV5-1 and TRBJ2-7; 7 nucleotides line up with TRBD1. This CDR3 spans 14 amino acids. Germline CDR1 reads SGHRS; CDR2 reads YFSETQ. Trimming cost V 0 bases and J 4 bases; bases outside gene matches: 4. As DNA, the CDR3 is TGCGCCAGCAGCTTGGAAGGGACAGTTTACGAGCAGTACTTC. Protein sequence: CASSLEGTVYEQYF.

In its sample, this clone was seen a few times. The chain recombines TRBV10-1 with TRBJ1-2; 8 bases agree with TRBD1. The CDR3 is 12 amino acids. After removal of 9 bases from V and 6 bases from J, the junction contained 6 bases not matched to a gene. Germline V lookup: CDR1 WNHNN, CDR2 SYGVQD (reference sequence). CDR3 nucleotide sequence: TGCGCCAGAGAACAGGGGGTAGATGGCTACACCTTC. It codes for CAREQGVDGYTF.

CDR3 in DNA: TGTGCCAGCAGCCAAGGAGCGGGAGGGTCCTACGAGCAGTACTTC. Translated, it gives CASSQGAGGSYEQYF. The V and J genes are TRBV11-3 and TRBJ2-7; 10 nucleotides line up with TRBD2. The CDR3 has 15 amino acids. V was clipped by 5 bases and J by 1 base; unmatched bases: 5. The germline gives CDR1 SGHNT, CDR2 YENEEA.

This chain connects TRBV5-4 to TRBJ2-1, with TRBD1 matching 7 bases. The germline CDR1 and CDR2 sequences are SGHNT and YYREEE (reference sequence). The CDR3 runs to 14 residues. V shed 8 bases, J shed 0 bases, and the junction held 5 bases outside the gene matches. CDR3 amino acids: CASFAGGSYNEQFF. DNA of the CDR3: TGTGCCAGTTTTGCAGGGGGCTCCTACAATGAGCAGTTCTTC.

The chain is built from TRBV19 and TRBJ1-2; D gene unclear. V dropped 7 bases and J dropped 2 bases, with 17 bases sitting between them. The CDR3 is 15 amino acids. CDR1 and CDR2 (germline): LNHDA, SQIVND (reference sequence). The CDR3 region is CASNPTLTSNYGYTF. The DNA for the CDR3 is TGTGCCAGTAACCCCACTCTGACATCGAACTATGGCTACACCTTC.

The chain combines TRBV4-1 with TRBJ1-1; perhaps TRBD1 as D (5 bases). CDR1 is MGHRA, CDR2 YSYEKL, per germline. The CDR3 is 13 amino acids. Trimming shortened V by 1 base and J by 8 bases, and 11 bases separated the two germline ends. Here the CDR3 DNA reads TGCGCCAGCAGCCAAGTCATCCCAGGGGAAGCTTTCTTT. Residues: CASSQVIPGEAFF.

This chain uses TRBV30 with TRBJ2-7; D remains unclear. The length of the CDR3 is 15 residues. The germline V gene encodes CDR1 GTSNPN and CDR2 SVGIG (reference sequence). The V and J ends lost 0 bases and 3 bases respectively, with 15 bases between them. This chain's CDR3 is CAWSVTDSAFYEQYF. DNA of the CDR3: TGTGCCTGGAGTGTAACTGACTCAGCCTTCTACGAGCAGTACTTC. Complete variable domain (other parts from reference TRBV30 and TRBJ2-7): SQTIHQWPATLVQPVGSPLSLECTVEGTSNPNLYWYRQAAGRGLQLLFYSVGIGQISSEVPQNLSASRPQDRQFILSSKKLLLSDSGFYLCAWSVTDSAFYEQYFGPGTRLTVT.

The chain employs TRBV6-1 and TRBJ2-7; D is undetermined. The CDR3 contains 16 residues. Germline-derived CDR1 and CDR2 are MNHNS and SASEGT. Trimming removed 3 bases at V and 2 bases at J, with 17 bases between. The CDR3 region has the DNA TGTGCCAGCAGTGATGCGGCGGCAGCGTGGGCCTACGAGCAGTACTTC. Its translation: CASSDAAAAWAYEQYF.

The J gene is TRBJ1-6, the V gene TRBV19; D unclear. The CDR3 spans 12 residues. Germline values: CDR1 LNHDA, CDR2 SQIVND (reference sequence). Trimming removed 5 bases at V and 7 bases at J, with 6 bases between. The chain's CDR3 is CASSFKNSPLHF. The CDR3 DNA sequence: TGTGCCAGTAGTTTCAAAAATTCACCCCTCCACTTT. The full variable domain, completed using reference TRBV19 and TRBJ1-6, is DGGITQSPKYLFRKEGQNVTLSCEQNLNHDAMYWYRQDPGQGLRLIYYSQIVNDFQKGDIAEGYSVSREKKESFPLTVTSAQKNPTAFYLCASSFKNSPLHFGNGTRLTVT.

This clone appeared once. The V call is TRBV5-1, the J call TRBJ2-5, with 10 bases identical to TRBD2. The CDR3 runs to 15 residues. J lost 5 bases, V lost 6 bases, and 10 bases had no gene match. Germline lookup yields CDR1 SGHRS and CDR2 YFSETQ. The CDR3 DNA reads TGCGCCAGCATGACTGCTAGCGGGGGAACGGAGACCCAGTACTTC. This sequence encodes CASMTASGGTETQYF. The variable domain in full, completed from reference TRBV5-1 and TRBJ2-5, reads KAGVTQTPRYLIKTRGQQVTLSCSPISGHRSVSWYQQTPGQGLQFLFEYFSETQRNKGNFPGRFSGRQFSNSRSEMNVSTLELGDSALYLCASMTASGGTETQYFGPGTRLLVL.

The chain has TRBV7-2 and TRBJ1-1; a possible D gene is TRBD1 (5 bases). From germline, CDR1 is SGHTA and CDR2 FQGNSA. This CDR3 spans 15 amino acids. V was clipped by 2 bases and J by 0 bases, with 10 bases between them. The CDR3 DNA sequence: TGTGCCAGCAGCTTATATGCGGACATGAACACTGAAGCTTTCTTT. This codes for CASSLYADMNTEAFF.

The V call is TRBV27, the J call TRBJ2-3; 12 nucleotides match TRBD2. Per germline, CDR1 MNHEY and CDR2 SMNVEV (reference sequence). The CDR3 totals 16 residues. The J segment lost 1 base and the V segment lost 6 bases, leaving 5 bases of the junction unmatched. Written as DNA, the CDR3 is TGTGCCAGCAGAGTACTAGCGGGAGGCCGCACAGATACGCAGTATTTT. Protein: CASRVLAGGRTDTQYF.